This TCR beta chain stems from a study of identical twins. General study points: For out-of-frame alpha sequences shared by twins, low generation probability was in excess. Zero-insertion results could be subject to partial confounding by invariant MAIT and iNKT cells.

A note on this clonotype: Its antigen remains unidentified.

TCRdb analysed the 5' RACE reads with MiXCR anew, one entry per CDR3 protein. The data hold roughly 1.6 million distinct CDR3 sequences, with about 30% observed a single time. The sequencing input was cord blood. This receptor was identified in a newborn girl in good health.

CDR3 sequence reads: CASSRGGLLDTQYF. The CDR3 DNA follows: TGTGCCAGCAGCCGGGGGGGCTTATTAGATACGCAGTATTTT. The chain is built from TRBV13 and TRBJ2-3; the match to TRBD2 covers 8 bases. The germline CDR1 and CDR2 sequences are PRHDT and FYEKMQ (reference sequence). This CDR3 region has 14 residues. Trimming took 5 bases from V and 5 from J; bases not matched to a gene: 6.